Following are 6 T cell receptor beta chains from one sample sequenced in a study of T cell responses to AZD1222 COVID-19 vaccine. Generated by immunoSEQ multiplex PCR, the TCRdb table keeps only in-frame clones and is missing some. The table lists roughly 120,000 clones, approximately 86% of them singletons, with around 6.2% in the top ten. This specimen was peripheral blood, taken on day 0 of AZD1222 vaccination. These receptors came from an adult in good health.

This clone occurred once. CDR3 nucleotide sequence: TGTGCCAGCTCACCGGTAAGGGACGGAGAGACCCAGTACTTC. Translating it yields CASSPVRDGETQYF. This chain joins TRBV18 and TRBJ2-5; perhaps D is TRBD1 or TRBD2 (5 bases each). This CDR3 region has 14 residues. The germline gives CDR1 KGHSH, CDR2 LQKENI. Trimming took off 3 bases at V and 4 bases at J, with 12 bases between the two ends.

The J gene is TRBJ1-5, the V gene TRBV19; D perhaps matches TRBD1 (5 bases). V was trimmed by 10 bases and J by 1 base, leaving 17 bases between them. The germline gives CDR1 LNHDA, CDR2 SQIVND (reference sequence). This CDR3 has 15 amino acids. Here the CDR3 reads CANHPRDPSNQPQHF. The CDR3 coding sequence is TGTGCCAACCACCCCCGGGACCCGAGCAATCAGCCCCAGCATTTT.

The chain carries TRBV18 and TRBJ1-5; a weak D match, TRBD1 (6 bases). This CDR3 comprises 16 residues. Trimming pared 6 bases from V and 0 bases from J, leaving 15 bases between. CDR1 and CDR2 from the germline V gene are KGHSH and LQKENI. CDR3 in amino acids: CASSPLGGLSNQPQHF. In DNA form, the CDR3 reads TGTGCCAGCTCTCCCCTCGGGGGGCTTAGCAATCAGCCCCAGCATTTT.

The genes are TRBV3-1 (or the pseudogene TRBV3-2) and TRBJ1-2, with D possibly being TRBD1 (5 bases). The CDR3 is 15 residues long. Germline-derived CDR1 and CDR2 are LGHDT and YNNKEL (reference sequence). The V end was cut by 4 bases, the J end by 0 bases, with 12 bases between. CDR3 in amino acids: CASSPGANANYGYTF. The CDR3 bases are TGTGCCAGCAGCCCTGGGGCAAATGCTAACTATGGCTACACCTTC.

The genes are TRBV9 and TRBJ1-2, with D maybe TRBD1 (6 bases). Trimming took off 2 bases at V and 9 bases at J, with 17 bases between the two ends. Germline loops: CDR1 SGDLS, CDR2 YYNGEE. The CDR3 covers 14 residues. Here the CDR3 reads CASSVADSTRSYTF. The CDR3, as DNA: TGTGCCAGCAGCGTGGCGGACAGTACCAGGAGCTACACCTTC.

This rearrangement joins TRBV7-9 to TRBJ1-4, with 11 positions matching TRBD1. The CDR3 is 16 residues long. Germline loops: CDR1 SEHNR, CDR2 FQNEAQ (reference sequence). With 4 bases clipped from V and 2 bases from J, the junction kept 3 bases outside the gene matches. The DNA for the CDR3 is TGTGCCAGCAGCTCGGGACAGGGGGTTACTAATGAAAAACTGTTTTTT. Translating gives CASSSGQGVTNEKLFF.